This TCR beta chain originates from a study of blood T cell dynamics during melanoma immunotherapy (dated by TCRdb to the early 2020s). Some background on the complete study: Patients with metastatic melanoma were treated with first-line pembrolizumab or nivolumab plus ipilimumab as standard of care in the United Kingdom. The training cohort consisted of consecutive patients, while an additional independent group of patients from the same centre was pooled to form an external validation set. To identify early correlates of response, the study profiled peripheral T cell receptor repertoires in patients with metastatic melanoma before and after one cycle of checkpoint inhibitor therapy.

Sample time point, as interpreted from the label and publication: pre-treatment baseline. Blood was sampled before treatment (T0) and at week 3 (W3), after the first cycle of checkpoint blockade. Except for two patients with rapid clinical progression, response was assessed 12 weeks after the first infusion by RECIST 1.1; disease control meant complete response, partial response or stable disease. Patients were not eligible if they had prior systemic cancer treatment, concomitant immunosuppressant therapy or synchronous other active malignancies. TCR beta was sequenced in both bulk PBMC and plasma cell-free DNA in order to track circulating cells as well as T cell turnover. Lymphoprep and SepMate tubes were used to isolate PBMC from blood, and red cell lysis was then performed. QIAamp DNA Blood Mini kits were used to extract DNA from PBMC and sorted T cell subsets. V lost 3 bases and J lost 5 bases; the stretch between them is 20 bases long. CDR1 is given as MRHNA and CDR2 as SNTAGT, both from the germline V gene. Counted from cysteine to phenylalanine, this CDR3 has 17 amino acids. The sequence is cut down to CDR3 DNA, 51 bases in frame from base 1.

Every bulk PBMC sample had a fixed 350 ng of DNA loaded. TCR beta CDR3 sequences were amplified from genomic DNA with the immunoSEQ TCRb Assay kit following manufacturer instructions. The KAPA Library Quantification Kit for Illumina platforms was used to quantify the pooled libraries by qPCR. Pooled libraries were sequenced on an Illumina NextSeq 500, clustered at roughly 0.6-1.2 pM. Per the source publication's procedure: Analysis of the TCR data relied on immunoSEQ ANALYZER and the R LymphoSeq package. A rearrangement efficiency score was calculated as productive divided by the sum of productive and non-productive CDR3 sequences. Clonality was assessed using the Gini coefficient and diversity using the Renyi index at alpha=1, with pairwise comparisons between timepoints within each patient. Clonal relatedness used an edit distance of 3, and repertoire similarity used the Bhattacharyya coefficient, both computed in LymphoSeq. Linear discriminant analysis on week-3 changes in clonality and diversity was built with the R MASS and caret packages to classify response. Entries here come from immuneACCESS through TCRdb and include only in-frame sequences with V and J called. Some clones fail to appear in such tables; in the studies checked, an unresolved V gene covers under half of the shortfall, and the cause of the remainder is unknown. The V and J calls and clone size are taken from that table; D and trimming were inferred from the DNA. This sample is represented by approximately 7,000 clones; about three quarters of them were singletons. The ten largest clones capture around 28% of the sample.

Points on this clone: No antigen is known for it. One base away there is no much larger clone; base qualities are not given.

What the authors observed across the whole study: The relatively small sample size was acknowledged as potentially limiting generalization of the results. Patients who later achieved disease control showed a bifurcated PBMC repertoire reorganization at W3, with increased clonality or increased diversity, unlike progressors. The study could not determine whether the T cell clones driving repertoire changes were melanoma-specific or reflected general immune activation.

This specimen was blood, taken from a patient treated with checkpoint blockade. Recombination joined TRBV6-4 with TRBJ1-5; tentative D gene TRBD1, with 6 bases matching. The sequence was obtained from a human donor with melanoma. The CDR3 reads CASSEGTGILRHQPQHF. The base sequence is TGTGCCAGCAGTGAGGGCACAGGGATCCTGCGTCATCAGCCCCAGCATTTT.